This T cell receptor beta chain is drawn from a study of monozygotic twins with inflammatory bowel disease. The study's findings and limits: A single strong IBD-associated signal or clonotype was not supported by the findings.

A note on this clonotype: Its specificity is unknown.

TCRdb processed the 5' RACE reads again and assigns one entry to each CDR3 protein, with no DNA. This table holds some 400,000 distinct CDR3 sequences. This CDR3 region has 14 residues. Germline V CDR1 and CDR2: SGHRS, YFSETQ. This chain connects TRBV5-1 to TRBJ2-7; the TCRdb D gene call, TRBD1, has no DNA to confirm it. The sequence was collected from a human donor with ulcerative colitis or Crohn's disease, or a healthy co-twin of an affected twin (not recorded which). The sequenced sample was blood. The CDR3 region is CASSGQASSYEQYF. The full variable domain, in which reference TRBV5-1 and TRBJ2-7 provide the parts outside the CDR3, is KAGVTQTPRYLIKTRGQQVTLSCSPISGHRSVSWYQQTPGQGLQFLFEYFSETQRNKGNFPGRFSGRQFSNSRSEMNVSTLELGDSALYLCASSGQASSYEQYFGPGTRLTVT.